The present T cell receptor (beta chain) was sequenced within a study of T cell changes during pregnancy in multiple sclerosis. Germline V gene sequence: CDR1 LGHNA, CDR2 YNFKEQ. This CDR3 region has 16 residues. The V and J ends lost 3 bases and 2 bases respectively, with 14 bases between them. TCRdb's copy holds only in-frame clones and misses some; the assay was immunoSEQ multiplex PCR. The data hold more than 85,000 clones, with 90% to 95% observed a single time. The material sequenced was peripheral blood, taken in the second trimester of pregnancy. The TCR originated in a female donor with multiple sclerosis, enrolled in a pregnancy study. The chain joins TRBV4-2 to TRBJ2-1, with D perhaps matching TRBD2 (6 bases). The CDR3 DNA reads as TGTGCCAGCAGCCAGCTGGCCGGAGGGGCCTACAATGAGCAGTTCTTC. Translation gives CASSQLAGGAYNEQFF.